This T cell receptor beta chain comes out of a study of control samples from healthy donors and cancer patients. Profiling relied on immunoSEQ multiplex PCR, and the TCRdb table lists in-frame clones only, not all of them. Of approximately 82,000 clones in the sample, about 94% are singletons; the top ten hold 4.8%. The sample was blood. The sequence came from a woman aged 18-29 years in good health.

The CDR3, as DNA: TGTGCCAGCAGCCCCGGGGTCCGGGAAACCTACGAGCAGTACTTC. Translation gives CASSPGVRETYEQYF. The chain carries TRBV11-2 and TRBJ2-7; maybe TRBD2 (5 bases). Trimming left V 5 bases short and J 2 bases short, with 16 bases between. CDR1 and CDR2 from the germline V gene are SGHAT and FQNNGV. The length of the CDR3 is 15 residues.